This T cell receptor (beta chain) was sequenced in a study of cytomegalovirus exposure and HLA in healthy donors. Study details: Some 85 million unique TCRs from HLA-typed donors were held in an early data release. Whole-study results and caveats: A later analysis showed that HLA-associated TCR beta chains had undergone more clonal expansion than equally common others.

Concerning this clone itself: No antigen is known for it.

This CDR3 is 15 amino acids long. From germline, CDR1 is MGHRA and CDR2 YSYEKL. J was trimmed by 7 bases and V by 1 base; bases with no gene match: 3. 60 Vbeta and 13 Jbeta primers were used in PCR. Sequenced by immunoSEQ multiplex PCR; TCRdb stores in-frame clones only, minus some. The sample lists 75,000 to 95,000 clones, over 60% seen once, with about 22% in the top ten. This sequence originates from a woman in her fifties or sixties in good health and CMV-seropositive. The rearrangement links TRBV4-1 to TRBJ1-6; 8 bases are a match to TRBD1. Sequences were obtained from PBMCs. CDR3 loop: CASSQVDRENSPLHF. The CDR3 DNA is TGCGCCAGCAGCCAAGTGGACAGGGAGAATTCACCCCTCCACTTT.